The 24 T cell receptor beta chains given below trace back to one sample, sequenced in a study of T cells in Graves' hyperthyroidism and ophthalmopathy. TCR beta CDR3 regions were amplified from RNA. The HTBI primer set served for first-round RT-PCR of the TCR CDR3. TCRdb ran MiXCR on the multiplex PCR reads and lists one entry per CDR3 protein. The sample has 490,000 or so distinct CDR3 sequences, approximately 23% seen once. Sequencing input: blood. The receptors were sampled from a woman aged 70-85 years with Graves' ophthalmopathy.

This sequence joins TRBV10-3 and TRBJ2-7, with 9 bases lining up with TRBD1. Trimming at V came to 8 bases and at J to 7 bases, leaving 9 bases not matched to a gene. Per germline, CDR1 ENHRY and CDR2 SYGVKD. The CDR3 length is 13 residues. As DNA, the CDR3 is TGTGCCATCGGAGGGACAGGGCTTGGGGAGCAGTACTTC. It encodes CAIGGTGLGEQYF.

The chain carries TRBV10-3 and TRBJ2-5, with D tentatively TRBD2 (7 bases). The CDR3 contains 16 residues. Per the germline V gene, CDR1 is ENHRY and CDR2 is SYGVKD. The V and J ends lost 6 bases and 2 bases respectively, with 19 bases between them. CDR3 region: CAIRGGGSGQQETQYF. In DNA form, the CDR3 reads TGTGCCATCAGGGGGGGGGGAAGTGGACAGCAAGAGACCCAGTACTTC.

This clonotype was picked up many times. The J gene is TRBJ2-1, the V gene TRBV12-3 or TRBV12-4; 7 bases fit TRBD2. Germline trimming cut 3 bases from V and 5 bases from J; bases unmatched to any gene: 4. The CDR3 is made up of 14 amino acids. CDR3 in amino acids: CASSFSGPDNEQFF. The DNA of the CDR3 is TGTGCCAGCAGTTTTAGCGGGCCAGACAATGAGCAGTTCTTC.

The chain recombines TRBV28 with TRBJ2-2; 8 positions agree with TRBD1. In germline, CDR1 is MDHEN, CDR2 SYDVKM. With 9 bases clipped from V and 6 bases from J, the junction kept 9 bases outside the gene matches. The CDR3 contains 14 residues. CDR3 sequence: CASRSGGSAGELFF. CDR3 in DNA: TGTGCCAGTCGCTCAGGGGGCTCTGCCGGGGAGCTGTTTTTT.

This clonotype was seen only a few times. V is TRBV11-2 and J is TRBJ2-1; no clear D gene. This CDR3 has 15 amino acids. V was trimmed by 5 bases and J by 0 bases, leaving 11 bases between them. In germline, CDR1 is SGHAT, CDR2 FQNNGV. CDR3 DNA sequence: TGTGCCAGCAGCCTGAGGACGGTCTCCTACAATGAGCAGTTCTTC. As protein: CASSLRTVSYNEQFF.

CDR3 in amino acids: CASSLEARNTEAFF. The CDR3 DNA reads as TGCGCCAGCAGCTTGGAGGCCAGGAACACTGAAGCTTTCTTT. J is TRBJ1-1 and V is TRBV5-1; unclear D gene. The CDR3 is 14 residues long. The germline gives CDR1 SGHRS, CDR2 YFSETQ. With 0 bases removed from V and 1 base from J, the gap between germline ends came to 7 bases.

This clonotype has just a few counts. The chain couples TRBV9 to TRBJ2-2; TRBD1 aligns across 7 bases. This CDR3 is 16 amino acids long. V shed 0 bases, J shed 4 bases, and the junction held 6 bases outside the gene matches. Germline V lookup: CDR1 SGDLS, CDR2 YYNGEE. CDR3 amino acids: CASSVGGGYGTGELFF. As DNA, the CDR3 is TGTGCCAGCAGCGTAGGAGGGGGCTATGGCACCGGGGAGCTGTTTTTT.

This chain joins TRBV7-3 and TRBJ1-1; D is unresolved. The CDR3 extends over 17 amino acids. V was cut by 5 bases and J by 1 base, with 20 bases left in between. Germline V gene lookup returns CDR1 SGHTA and CDR2 FQGTGA. CDR3 amino acids: CASSASLVAPPNTEAFF. CDR3 nucleotide sequence: TGTGCCAGCAGCGCCTCCCTTGTGGCGCCACCGAACACTGAAGCTTTCTTT.

This rearrangement joins TRBV20-1 to TRBJ2-3, with TRBD1 identical over 8 bases. V dropped 0 bases and J dropped 2; count of bases not matched to a gene: 4. The CDR3 runs to 15 residues. Per the germline V gene, CDR1 is DFQATT and CDR2 is SNEGSKA (reference sequence). The DNA of the CDR3 is TGCAGTGCTAGAGATGCACAGGGGGTCACAGATACGCAGTATTTT. It encodes CSARDAQGVTDTQYF.

The CDR3 reads CASSQLSGLAGYYSSYNEQFF. The DNA for the CDR3 is TGTGCCAGCAGCCAACTTTCAGGGCTAGCGGGATACTATAGTTCCTACAATGAGCAGTTCTTC. This chain uses TRBV7-9 with TRBJ2-1, with 9 bases matching TRBD2. The germline CDR1 and CDR2 sequences are SEHNR and FQNEAQ (reference sequence). The CDR3 totals 21 residues. J was trimmed by 1 base and V by 5 bases; bases with no gene match: 21.

Only a few counts were recorded for this clonotype. This chain connects TRBV12-5 to TRBJ1-1; weak D call: TRBD1 (5 bases). The CDR3 is 11 amino acids. Between the trimmed V and J ends, which lost 7 bases and 11 bases, there was a span of 14 bases. Germline lookup yields CDR1 LGHNT and CDR2 FRNRAP. Here the CDR3 DNA reads TGTGCTAGTGCCGCGACAGTAGGGGCTTTCTTT. Translated: CASAATVGAFF.

The chain employs TRBV3-1 and TRBJ2-3; 7 bases are a match to TRBD2. V shed 1 base, J shed 2 bases, and the junction held 12 bases outside the gene matches. Germline CDR1 and CDR2: LGHDT and YNNKEL (reference sequence). The CDR3 extends over 18 amino acids. DNA of the CDR3: TGTGCCAGCAGCCAAGGTTGGCGCGGGAGACGAAACACAGATACGCAGTATTTT. It translates to CASSQGWRGRRNTDTQYF.

The J gene is TRBJ2-1, the V gene TRBV5-1; 14 nucleotides line up with TRBD2. Unmatched junction bases numbered 6, after V lost 0 bases and J lost 7 bases. Germline V gene data show CDR1 as SGHRS and CDR2 as YFSETQ. The CDR3 runs to 17 residues. CDR3 bases: TGCGCCAGCAGCTTGGAGGGGACTAGCGGGAGACAAAATGAGCAGTTCTTC. It yields the protein CASSLEGTSGRQNEQFF.

The gene calls are TRBV20-1 and TRBJ1-5, with TRBD1 matching over 9 bases. V trimming: 6 bases; J trimming: 6 bases; junction bases outside the gene matches: 6. CDR1 DFQATT and CDR2 SNEGSKA come from the germline V gene (reference sequence). The CDR3 is 13 amino acids. The CDR3, as DNA: TGCAGTGCACCGGGGACAGGGCTTCAGCCCCAGCATTTT. Translated, it gives CSAPGTGLQPQHF.

The chain uses TRBV20-1 and TRBJ1-2; D is uncertain. Germline V lookup: CDR1 DFQATT, CDR2 SNEGSKA (reference sequence). V lost 3 bases, J lost 4 bases, and 9 bases lay in between. CDR3 length: 12 amino acids. Here the CDR3 DNA reads TGCAGTGCTAGTCTCCCTAGCTATGGCTACACCTTC. Translating it yields CSASLPSYGYTF.

The chain joins TRBV6-4 to TRBJ1-5; no reliable D call. Germline lookup yields CDR1 MRHNA and CDR2 SNTAGT. This CDR3 comprises 13 residues. Trimming removed 6 bases from V and 5 bases from J, with 11 bases in between. The CDR3 loop reads CASSFSGYQPQHF. Written as DNA, the CDR3 is TGTGCCAGCAGCTTCAGCGGGTATCAGCCCCAGCATTTT.

The chain joins TRBV4-3 to TRBJ2-5; D may be TRBD1 or TRBD2 (6 bases each). Germline V gene sequence: CDR1 LGHNA, CDR2 YSLEER. There are 15 residues in the CDR3. V was clipped by 3 bases and J by 3 bases, with 14 bases between them. The CDR3 DNA reads TGCGCCAGCAGCCATGGGGGGCGAAAAGAAGAGACCCAGTACTTC. Translated, it gives CASSHGGRKEETQYF.

This clonotype showed up many times. The V gene is TRBV20-1, the J gene TRBJ1-1; perhaps TRBD1 as D (5 bases). The CDR3 is 19 residues long. Germline V gene sequence: CDR1 DFQATT, CDR2 SNEGSKA (reference sequence). The V and J ends lost 0 bases and 0 bases respectively, with 23 bases between them. The CDR3 here is CSARDTARQGSSMNTEAFF. DNA of the CDR3: TGCAGTGCTAGAGATACGGCGCGCCAGGGTTCTTCCATGAACACTGAAGCTTTCTTT.

This clonotype occurred a few times. This chain connects TRBV29-1 to TRBJ1-5; D is unresolved. Trimming stripped 4 bases from V and 0 bases from J, with 16 bases between. The CDR3 totals 16 residues. The V gene's germline CDR1 is SQVTM and CDR2 ANQGSEA. The CDR3 nucleotides are TGCAGCGTTGTCAAGCCGCCCCTTTATAGCAATCAGCCCCAGCATTTT. Protein: CSVVKPPLYSNQPQHF.

The chain employs TRBV15 and TRBJ1-4; perhaps TRBD1 as D (5 bases). Trimming cost V 4 bases and J 6 bases, with 12 bases left between them. The CDR3 runs to 14 residues. Germline values: CDR1 LNHNV, CDR2 YYDKDF (reference sequence). The CDR3 sequence is CATSTNRGDEKLFF. CDR3 in DNA: TGTGCCACCAGCACGAATAGGGGTGATGAAAAACTGTTTTTT.

This clonotype has a handful of counts. The chain joins TRBV11-2 to TRBJ2-7; D remains ambiguous. Germline CDR1 and CDR2: SGHAT and FQNNGV. The CDR3 runs to 11 residues. The ends were cut back, 10 bases at V and 7 bases at J, with 14 bases in the middle. CDR3 coding DNA: TGTGCCACCCAGCTTAGCAAGGAGCAGTACTTC. It codes for CATQLSKEQYF. The full variable domain, completed using reference TRBV11-2 and TRBJ2-7, is EAGVAQSPRYKIIEKRQSVAFWCNPISGHATLYWYQQILGQGPKLLIQFQNNGVVDDSQLPKDRFSAERLKGVDSTLKIQPAKLEDSAVYLCATQLSKEQYFGPGTRLTVT.

This chain links TRBV20-1 with TRBJ2-3; the match to TRBD2 covers 7 bases. The CDR3 contains 14 residues. Trimming removed 6 bases from V and 5 bases from J; junction bases left unmatched: 11. Germline V gives CDR1 DFQATT, CDR2 SNEGSKA (reference sequence). CDR3 in amino acids: CSASTSFRGDTQYF. The CDR3 bases are TGCAGTGCCTCGACTAGCTTTCGGGGAGATACGCAGTATTTT.

The CDR3: CASSLAPRLASSYNEQFF. For the CDR3, the DNA is TGTGCCAGCAGCTTAGCGCCCCGACTAGCGTCCTCCTACAATGAGCAGTTCTTC. The chain is built from TRBV7-8 and TRBJ2-1; TRBD2 aligns across 8 bases. J gave up 0 bases and V 0 bases, and 7 bases lay outside the gene matches. Germline CDR1 SGHVS, CDR2 FQNEAQ. This CDR3 comprises 18 residues.

In its sample, this clonotype was seen a few times. CDR3 nucleotide sequence: TGTGCCAGCAGCCAAAACCCAGGGCGGGGGAACACCGGGGAGCTGTTTTTT. Its translation: CASSQNPGRGNTGELFF. The chain has TRBV3-1 and TRBJ2-2; possible D gene TRBD2, 6 bases. V shed 2 bases and J shed 1 base, with 14 bases lying between them. This CDR3 has 17 residues. Per germline, CDR1 LGHDT and CDR2 YNNKEL (reference sequence).